The sequence of this T cell receptor beta chain was determined in a study of T cells in Graves' hyperthyroidism and ophthalmopathy. Study-level information: Sampling of peripheral blood happened at initial diagnosis, prior to any treatment.

Stable disease denoted Graves' hyperthyroidism without ophthalmopathy progression within 18 months. Remarks on this clonotype: Relative to the germline gene, one junction end is altered; a read error may explain this.

Regions amplified from RNA transcripts were the TCR beta CDR3 regions. HTBI primers were the set used in a first-round RT-PCR of the TCR CDR3. TCRdb redid the calling of the multiplex PCR reads with MiXCR, one entry per CDR3 protein. The sample has some 400,000 distinct CDR3 sequences, 19% seen once. The CDR3 runs 13 residues. The germline V gene encodes CDR1 ENHRY and CDR2 SYGVKD. Material: blood. This sequence was found in a woman between 18 and 29 years old with Graves' hyperthyroidism. The rearrangement links TRBV10-3 to TRBJ2-7; perhaps D is TRBD1 or TRBD2 (5 bases each). The CDR3 nucleotides read TGTGCCATCAGTGTGATGGGGGTCGACGATCAGTACTTC. Its translation: CAISVMGVDDQYF.